Below are 24 T cell receptor beta chains sequenced from a single sample in a study of shared clonotypes between healthy human individuals. Measured with immunoSEQ multiplex PCR; TCRdb has only the in-frame clones, and not every one. Here the sample spans around 1.9 million clones, approximately 94% being singletons. The naive CD8 population came from CD45RO-negative cells selected for CCR7, without terminally differentiated effector memory CD45RA+ cells. The specimen was naive CD8+ T cells from PBMCs. The receptors were sampled from a man younger than 35 in good health. Some clones in this sample may be carry-over from other donors' samples.

The chain has TRBV7-2 and TRBJ2-1; D gene uncertain. Looked up from germline, CDR1 is SGHTA and CDR2 is FQGNSA. V gave up 5 bases and J gave up 3 bases, with 14 bases separating them. The CDR3 has 15 amino acids. Here the CDR3 reads CASSPEYDGYNEQFF. CDR3 coding DNA: TGTGCCAGCAGCCCCGAGTACGACGGCTACAATGAGCAGTTCTTC.

The chain uses TRBV10-3 and TRBJ1-1, with D perhaps matching TRBD1 (5 bases). The CDR3 covers 14 residues. V was cut by 4 bases and J by 1 base, with 10 bases left in between. From germline, CDR1 is ENHRY and CDR2 SYGVKD. The CDR3 sequence is CAISAGPSNTEAFF. The CDR3 DNA reads TGTGCCATCAGTGCGGGACCCTCGAACACTGAAGCTTTCTTT.

V and J are TRBV6-1 and TRBJ1-3, with D perhaps TRBD1 (6 bases). The germline CDR1 and CDR2 sequences are MNHNS and SASEGT. This CDR3 spans 15 amino acids. V lost 7 bases and J lost 0, with 13 bases in between. This CDR3 is CASNRGTLSGNTIYF. The CDR3 bases are TGTGCCAGCAACCGGGGGACACTCTCTGGAAACACCATATATTTT.

The CDR3 loop is CASSFIREGPPEQYF. The CDR3 nucleotides read TGTGCCAGCAGTTTTATTCGGGAGGGCCCTCCCGAGCAGTACTTC. The chain joins TRBV27 to TRBJ2-7; 8 bases are shared with TRBD2. The length of the CDR3 is 15 residues. J lost 6 bases, V lost 3 bases, and 10 bases had no gene match. CDR1 and CDR2 from the germline V gene are MNHEY and SMNVEV (reference sequence).

The rearrangement uses TRBV5-1 and TRBJ2-1, with D maybe TRBD2 (6 bases). Trimming left V 4 bases short and J 1 base short, with 9 bases between. The length of the CDR3 is 14 residues. Per germline, CDR1 SGHRS and CDR2 YFSETQ. Here the CDR3 reads CASSTGDSYNEQFF. The CDR3 DNA is TGCGCCAGCAGCACGGGAGATTCCTACAATGAGCAGTTCTTC. The full variable domain, in which reference TRBV5-1 and TRBJ2-1 provide the parts outside the CDR3, is KAGVTQTPRYLIKTRGQQVTLSCSPISGHRSVSWYQQTPGQGLQFLFEYFSETQRNKGNFPGRFSGRQFSNSRSEMNVSTLELGDSALYLCASSTGDSYNEQFFGPGTRLTVL.

This clone has just a few counts. The chain couples TRBV2 to TRBJ1-1; 8 bases map to TRBD1. CDR3 length equals 15 residues. J gave up 1 base and V 5 bases, and 6 bases lay outside the gene matches. The germline CDR1 and CDR2 sequences are SNHLY and FYNNEI. CDR3 coding DNA: TGTGCCAGCAGTTATCCCGGGACAGGGAACACTGAAGCTTTCTTT. It specifies CASSYPGTGNTEAFF.

This chain connects TRBV10-2 to TRBJ2-3; D may be TRBD1 (5 bases). The CDR3 spans 11 residues. Germline V gives CDR1 WSHSY, CDR2 SAAADI. V shed 10 bases and J shed 4 bases, with 9 bases lying between them. The CDR3 here is CATRAADTQYF. DNA of the CDR3: TGCGCCACCAGGGCGGCAGATACGCAGTATTTT.

V and J are TRBV30 and TRBJ2-1; 9 bases match TRBD2. The V gene's germline CDR1 is GTSNPN and CDR2 SVGIG (reference sequence). The CDR3 runs to 12 residues. The junction had 12 bases not matched to a gene; V was cut back by 8 bases and J by 13 bases. The chain's CDR3 is CALDGGGLAQFF. The CDR3 DNA sequence: TGTGCCCTCGATGGGGGGGGACTAGCACAGTTCTTC.

This clone was counted a few times. The V call is TRBV14, the J call TRBJ2-1, with D uncertain. Looked up from germline, CDR1 is SGHDN and CDR2 is FVKESK. The CDR3 length is 11 residues. V lost 3 bases to trimming and J lost 4 bases, with 1 base between them. CDR3 region: CASSQYNEQFF. CDR3 bases: TGTGCCAGCAGCCAGTACAATGAGCAGTTCTTC. Using reference TRBV14 and TRBJ2-1 for the parts outside the CDR3, the full variable domain is EAGVTQFPSHSVIEKGQTVTLRCDPISGHDNLYWYRRVMGKEIKFLLHFVKESKQDESGMPNNRFLAERTGGTYSTLKVQPAELEDSGVYFCASSQYNEQFFGPGTRLTVL.

This chain connects TRBV4-1 to TRBJ1-1; D is possibly TRBD1 (6 bases). Germline CDR1 reads MGHRA; CDR2 reads YSYEKL. The CDR3 contains 15 residues. V was trimmed by 4 bases and J by 1 base, leaving 13 bases between them. In DNA form, the CDR3 reads TGCGCCAGCAGCCCAAAGGAGGGACAGAACACTGAAGCTTTCTTT. Residues: CASSPKEGQNTEAFF.

In this sample, this clone turned up once. J is TRBJ1-2 and V is TRBV27; unclear D gene. Trimming removed 5 bases at V and 2 bases at J, with 12 bases between. Germline assignment: CDR1 MNHEY and CDR2 SMNVEV (reference sequence). CDR3 length: 14 amino acids. The CDR3 loop reads CASSPYLLNYGYTF. CDR3 in DNA: TGTGCCAGCAGTCCCTACCTCTTGAACTATGGCTACACCTTC.

This chain links TRBV2 with TRBJ2-7, with D possibly being TRBD2 (6 bases). This CDR3 has 14 amino acids. Germline CDR1 is SNHLY and CDR2 is FYNNEI. V lost 8 bases to trimming and J lost 1 base, with 15 bases between them. CDR3 protein: CASRRGLKSYEQYF. In nucleotides, the CDR3 is TGTGCCAGCCGCCGGGGGTTAAAGTCCTACGAGCAGTACTTC.

V and J are TRBV27 and TRBJ2-1; D gene unclear. The V end was cut by 4 bases, the J end by 0 bases, with 7 bases between. Germline lookup yields CDR1 MNHEY and CDR2 SMNVEV (reference sequence). This CDR3 is 14 amino acids long. The CDR3 DNA reads as TGTGCCAGCAGTTGGAGAGACTCCTACAATGAGCAGTTCTTC. Its translation: CASSWRDSYNEQFF.

This clone appeared a single time. The chain combines TRBV6-1 with TRBJ1-5; D remains ambiguous. This CDR3 contains 14 residues. Trimming stripped 5 bases from V and 9 bases from J, with 17 bases between. CDR1 is MNHNS, CDR2 SASEGT, per germline. Here the CDR3 reads CASSSPAAGWPQHF. The CDR3 coding sequence is TGTGCCAGCAGTTCCCCCGCCGCAGGCTGGCCCCAGCATTTT.

The rearrangement uses TRBV19 and TRBJ1-2; D call uncertain. The CDR3 has 16 amino acids. CDR1 is LNHDA and CDR2 is SQIVND in the germline V gene (reference sequence). V was pared by 5 bases and J by 1 base, with 17 bases between. CDR3 nucleotides: TGTGCCAGTAGTCCCCGGTGGGCAGACCTTAACTATGGCTACACCTTC. Amino acid sequence: CASSPRWADLNYGYTF. The entire variable domain, with the rest obtained from reference TRBV19 and TRBJ1-2, is as follows: DGGITQSPKYLFRKEGQNVTLSCEQNLNHDAMYWYRQDPGQGLRLIYYSQIVNDFQKGDIAEGYSVSREKKESFPLTVTSAQKNPTAFYLCASSPRWADLNYGYTFGSGTRLTVV.

The chain carries TRBV28 and TRBJ2-7; 10 nucleotides align to TRBD2. CDR3 size: 17 residues. V dropped 2 bases and J dropped 4; count of bases not matched to a gene: 11. Germline CDR1 and CDR2: MDHEN and SYDVKM. The chain's CDR3 is CASSLGELAGLGYEQYF. CDR3 nucleotide sequence: TGTGCCAGCAGTTTAGGGGAACTAGCGGGGCTGGGTTACGAGCAGTACTTC. The full variable domain, with the rest looked up from reference TRBV28 and TRBJ2-7, is DVKVTQSSRYLVKRTGEKVFLECVQDMDHENMFWYRQDPGLGLRLIYFSYDVKMKEKGDIPEGYSVSREKKERFSLILESASTNQTSMYLCASSLGELAGLGYEQYFGPGTRLTVT.

The chain joins TRBV6-6 to TRBJ2-5; D may match TRBD1 or TRBD2 (6 bases each). V lost 0 bases and J lost 5, with 10 bases in between. Germline assignment: CDR1 MNHNY and CDR2 SVGAGI (reference sequence). CDR3 size: 14 residues. CDR3 DNA sequence: TGTGCCAGCAGTTACTCGGGGGGCTCGGAGACCCAGTACTTC. Protein sequence: CASSYSGGSETQYF.

The rearrangement links TRBV14 to TRBJ2-1, with D perhaps TRBD2 (6 bases). CDR1 is SGHDN, CDR2 FVKESK, per germline. The CDR3 spans 16 residues. V was shortened by 4 bases and J by 8 bases, with 21 bases between the two germline ends. The CDR3 sequence is CASSPRDSNIFDEQFF. The CDR3 nucleotides read TGTGCCAGCAGCCCGAGGGACTCTAATATCTTCGATGAGCAGTTCTTC. Full variable domain (missing parts from reference TRBV14 and TRBJ2-1): EAGVTQFPSHSVIEKGQTVTLRCDPISGHDNLYWYRRVMGKEIKFLLHFVKESKQDESGMPNNRFLAERTGGTYSTLKVQPAELEDSGVYFCASSPRDSNIFDEQFFGPGTRLTVL.

This clone was recorded only once. V usage is TRBV27 and J usage is TRBJ1-1, with TRBD1 matching over 7 bases. The CDR3 runs to 16 residues. V was pared by 5 bases and J by 1 base, with 10 bases of the junction left unmatched. CDR1 is MNHEY and CDR2 is SMNVEV in the germline V gene (reference sequence). CDR3 protein: CASSLDRDVWNTEAFF. DNA of the CDR3: TGTGCCAGCAGTCTCGACAGGGACGTGTGGAACACTGAAGCTTTCTTT.

This chain uses TRBV29-1 with TRBJ1-2; tentatively, D is TRBD1 (5 bases). The CDR3 totals 14 residues. CDR1 is SQVTM, CDR2 ANQGSEA, per germline. V lost 4 bases, J lost 5 bases, and 17 bases lay in between. Here the CDR3 DNA reads TGCAGCGTTGTTTCGGGACTACCCTTATATGGCTACACCTTC. Residues: CSVVSGLPLYGYTF. Together with reference TRBV29-1 and TRBJ1-2, the CDR3 gives the full variable domain: SAVISQKPSRDICQRGTSLTIQCQVDSQVTMMFWYRQQPGQSLTLIATANQGSEATYESGFVIDKFPISRPNLTFSTLTVSNMSPEDSSIYLCSVVSGLPLYGYTFGSGTRLTVV.

This chain links TRBV27 with TRBJ1-1; D remains unclear. The CDR3 runs 13 residues. V was trimmed by 2 bases and J by 5 bases, leaving 9 bases between them. Per the germline V gene, CDR1 is MNHEY and CDR2 is SMNVEV (reference sequence). For the CDR3, the DNA is TGTGCCAGCAGTTTAGCTCGACTAACTGAAGCTTTCTTT. Residues: CASSLARLTEAFF.

This clone appeared once. V is TRBV28 and J is TRBJ1-1; tentatively, D is TRBD1 (5 bases). Trimming took off 4 bases at V and 4 bases at J, with 10 bases between the two ends. There are 13 residues in the CDR3. The V gene's germline CDR1 is MDHEN and CDR2 SYDVKM. CDR3 nucleotides: TGTGCCAGCAGTTGGTCCGGGGGCACTGAAGCTTTCTTT. Residues: CASSWSGGTEAFF.

This clone has just one count. The same CDR3 arises from other DNA sequences in this sample as well. This chain joins TRBV5-1 and TRBJ2-7; D is unclear. CDR1 SGHRS and CDR2 YFSETQ come from the germline V gene. Deletions cut 0 bases from V and 3 bases from J, with 7 bases between. The CDR3 has 13 residues. The CDR3 loop reads CASSLAGVYEQYF. For the CDR3, the DNA is TGCGCCAGCAGCTTGGCTGGGGTCTACGAGCAGTACTTC.

The chain uses TRBV28 and TRBJ1-5; D gene uncertain. Trimming left V 7 bases short and J 5 bases short, with 12 bases between. The CDR3 runs to 13 residues. Germline V gene lookup returns CDR1 MDHEN and CDR2 SYDVKM. This CDR3 reads CASMILADQPQHF. CDR3 DNA sequence: TGTGCCAGCATGATCCTGGCCGATCAGCCCCAGCATTTT.